These T cell receptor beta chains were read from a single sample in a study of blood T cell repertoires in COVID-19. Profiled with immunoSEQ multiplex PCR; TCRdb holds only in-frame clones, not every one. In the table there are 190,000 or so clones, 75% to 90% of which are singletons. Sequencing was carried out using PBMCs or T cells enriched from blood (not recorded which). Source of these receptors: a man between 40 and 49 years old who had recovered from COVID-19. The CDR3 runs from the conserved cysteine through the conserved F or W. Each record gives: V gene, D gene, J gene, clone size, CDR3 length, CDR3 DNA, CDR3 protein. D genes are given only for firm matches. The size field is filled for only some rows; it gives once, few, many or a size class.

>TRBV5-1|.|TRBJ2-1|.|15
TGCGCCAGCAGCTTGGATGACTGGAACTACAATGAGCAGTTCTTC
CASSLDDWNYNEQFF
>TRBV5-4|TRBD1|TRBJ2-7|.|14
TGTGCCAGCAGCTTGAAGGGACAGATCTACGAGCAGTACTTC
CASSLKGQIYEQYF
>TRBV4-2|TRBD2|TRBJ2-2|.|14
TGTGCCAGCAGCAAGGGAGGGTCCACCGGGGAGCTGTTTTTT
CASSKGGSTGELFF
>TRBV28|TRBD1|TRBJ1-1|few|18
TGTGCCAGCAGTTCCCTCCCCGGGACAGGGGGCGCGGGGGCTGAAGCTTTCTTT
CASSSLPGTGGAGAEAFF
>TRBV3-1/TRBV3-2|.|TRBJ2-1|.|19
TGTGCCAGCAGCCAAGCAACCCCTACTAGGTTATTGGCCTACAATGAGCAGTTCTTC
CASSQATPTRLLAYNEQFF
>TRBV6-5|.|TRBJ2-7|.|13
TGTGCCAGCAGTTATAGCAGCTCCTACGAGCAGTACTTC
CASSYSSSYEQYF
>TRBV6-1|.|TRBJ1-3|.|15
TGTGCCAGCAGTGAAGCAGCGGGACCTGGAAACACCATATATTTT
CASSEAAGPGNTIYF
>TRBV5-1|.|TRBJ1-2|once|15
TGCGCCAGCAGCTCGGAGGTAAGGGTACGGAGCGGCTACACCTTC
CASSSEVRVRSGYTF
>TRBV10-3|TRBD2|TRBJ2-7|.|15
TGTGCCATCAGTGCGTCTAGCGGGAGTACCTACGAGCAGTACTTC
CAISASSGSTYEQYF
>TRBV18|TRBD2|TRBJ2-7|.|15
TGTGCCAGCTCACCAGGGACTAGCGGGAGGTACGAGCAGTACTTC
CASSPGTSGRYEQYF
>TRBV7-3|.|TRBJ2-5|.|13
TGTGCCAGCAGCTTCAATGGAGGGGAGACCCAGTACTTC
CASSFNGGETQYF
>TRBV5-1|TRBD2|TRBJ2-7|.|15
TGCGCCAGCAGGAGACTAGCGGAGCCTCTCTACGAGCAGTACTTC
CASRRLAEPLYEQYF
>TRBV7-2|.|TRBJ2-5|.|15
TGTGCCAGCAGCGCACACCAGGGGAGCGGAGAGACCCAGTACTTC
CASSAHQGSGETQYF
>TRBV5-4|TRBD1|TRBJ1-2|.|15
TGTGCCAGCAGCTTGGTCGGGACAGATACCTATGGCTACACCTTC
CASSLVGTDTYGYTF
>TRBV20-1|.|TRBJ1-6|.|16
TGCAGTGCTAGTCCGGCCGGGGTCCCGGGGAATTCACCCCTCCACTTT
CSASPAGVPGNSPLHF
>TRBV7-4|TRBD1|TRBJ2-7|few|13
TGTGCCAGCAGCGCCGACAGGGGCTACGAGCAGTACTTC
CASSADRGYEQYF
>TRBV4-2|.|TRBJ1-3|.|15
TGTGCCAGCAGCGTCCACAGAAGCTCTGGAAACACCATATATTTT
CASSVHRSSGNTIYF
>TRBV7-2|.|TRBJ2-7|.|15
TGTGCCAGCAGCTTAGAACGAGGACAGTCCTACGAGCAGTACTTC
CASSLERGQSYEQYF
>TRBV27|TRBD1|TRBJ1-2|.|14
TGTGCCAGCAGTCGGACAGGGACTAACTATGGCTACACCTTC
CASSRTGTNYGYTF
>TRBV28|TRBD2|TRBJ2-1|.|16
TGTGCCAGCGGCCCAAGTCGGCTAGCGGGCCACAATGAGCAGTTCTTC
CASGPSRLAGHNEQFF
>TRBV7-2|.|TRBJ1-2|.|16
TGTGCCAGCAGCTTAACCCCCGACAGACAACCAGGGGGCTACACCTTC
CASSLTPDRQPGGYTF
>TRBV24-1|.|TRBJ1-1|.|14
TGTGCCACCAAGGACTCCTCAATGAACACTGAAGCTTTCTTT
CATKDSSMNTEAFF
>TRBV9|.|TRBJ1-1|.|14
TGTGCCAGCAGCGTTGACAGCCGGAACACTGAAGCTTTCTTT
CASSVDSRNTEAFF
>TRBV19|TRBD1|TRBJ1-2|.|14
TGTGCCAGTAGTGTGGCACAGGGGGCGGGAGGCTACACCTTC
CASSVAQGAGGYTF
>TRBV28|.|TRBJ2-7|.|15
TGTGCCAGCAGGGAACAGGGTAGGATCTCCTACGAGCAGTACTTC
CASREQGRISYEQYF
>TRBV30|TRBD1|TRBJ1-3|.|15
TGTGCCTGGAGTCGACAGGGGCCGAGGGGGAACACCATATATTTT
CAWSRQGPRGNTIYF
>TRBV12-3/TRBV12-4|TRBD1|TRBJ2-7|.|13
TGTGCCAGCAGTTCCCGGGGACAGCACGAGCAGTACTTC
CASSSRGQHEQYF
>TRBV5-1|TRBD1|TRBJ1-1|.|17
TGCGCCAGCAGCTTAGGGACAGGGGGCCCCCCCAACACTGAAGCTTTCTTT
CASSLGTGGPPNTEAFF
>TRBV6-5|TRBD1|TRBJ1-2|.|12
TGTGCCAGCAGGGGACAGGCCTATGGCTACACCTTC
CASRGQAYGYTF
>TRBV6-5|.|TRBJ2-7|.|14
TGTGCCACCGCACGTACAGCTTCCTCCTACGAGCAGTACTTC
CATARTASSYEQYF
>TRBV9|TRBD1|TRBJ2-2|.|16
TGTGCCAGCAGCATGAGGACAGGGGAGAACACCGGGGAGCTGTTTTTT
CASSMRTGENTGELFF
>TRBV10-3|.|TRBJ1-1|.|15
TGTGCCATCAGTGAGGGCCGACTGTTGAACACTGAAGCTTTCTTT
CAISEGRLLNTEAFF
>TRBV2|TRBD1|TRBJ1-1|.|13
TGTGCCAGCAGTACAAGGGGGCCCACTGAAGCTTTCTTT
CASSTRGPTEAFF
>TRBV18|.|TRBJ1-3|.|17
TGTGCCAGCTCACCGAACCCCACGGGACACCGTGGAAACACCATATATTTT
CASSPNPTGHRGNTIYF
>TRBV3-1/TRBV3-2|TRBD2|TRBJ2-3|.|15
TGTGCCAGCAGCCATCTAGCGGGCAGTACAGATACGCAGTATTTT
CASSHLAGSTDTQYF
>TRBV6-5|.|TRBJ1-6|.|14
TGTGCCAGCCGGGGGGAAAGCTATAATTCACCCCTCCACTTT
CASRGESYNSPLHF
>TRBV7-9|.|TRBJ1-6|.|15
TGTGCCAGCAGCTCCCAGGACAGAGATAATTCACCCCTCCACTTT
CASSSQDRDNSPLHF
>TRBV24-1|.|TRBJ2-1|.|13
TGTGCCACCAGTGGGCAGGGGTACAATGAGCAGTTCTTC
CATSGQGYNEQFF
>TRBV7-9|TRBD1|TRBJ2-3|.|16
TGTGCCAGCAGCCATAAGACAGGGGGCGATTCTGCATCGCAGTATTTT
CASSHKTGGDSASQYF
>TRBV6-5|TRBD1|TRBJ1-2|.|13
TGTGCCAGCAGCTTAAGACAGGGGGATGGCTACACCTTC
CASSLRQGDGYTF
>TRBV29-1|.|TRBJ2-1|.|15
TGCAGCGTTGAAGTGCTAGAGGAAGCGTACAATGAGCAGTTCTTC
CSVEVLEEAYNEQFF
>TRBV12-3/TRBV12-4|.|TRBJ2-7|.|13
TGTGCCAGCAGTTTTGGCCTTGCCTACGAGCAGTACTTC
CASSFGLAYEQYF
>TRBV5-6|TRBD1|TRBJ1-2|.|15
TGTGCCAGCAGCTTGCCCGCAGGGGGTACCTATGGCTACACCTTC
CASSLPAGGTYGYTF
>TRBV5-1|TRBD1|TRBJ2-7|.|20
TGCGCCAGCAGCTTGGATTCTCCGAGGACAGGGGGAACCTACGCCTACGAGCAGTACTTC
CASSLDSPRTGGTYAYEQYF
>TRBV28|.|TRBJ1-5|once|14
TGTGCCAGCAACCCGGGGTCGGGCAATCAGCCCCAGCATTTT
CASNPGSGNQPQHF
>TRBV2|.|TRBJ2-2|.|14
TGTGCCAGCAGGACCGACAGGAACACCGGGGAGCTGTTTTTT
CASRTDRNTGELFF
>TRBV28|.|TRBJ1-3|.|16
TGTGCCAGCGGATCTCTTTCGGGGACACACGGAAACACCATATATTTT
CASGSLSGTHGNTIYF
>TRBV7-9|TRBD2|TRBJ2-5|.|17
TGTGCCAGCAGCTCCGGTACGAGCGGGAGGGCCGTCGAGACCCAGTACTTC
CASSSGTSGRAVETQYF
>TRBV7-9|.|TRBJ2-1|.|13
TGTGCCAGCAGCTTAGGACAGTCGAATGAGCAGTTCTTC
CASSLGQSNEQFF
>TRBV28|TRBD1|TRBJ1-2|once|14
TGTGCCAGCAGTTATCAGGGGGCCAGATATGGCTACACCTTC
CASSYQGARYGYTF
>TRBV15|.|TRBJ2-7|.|14
TGTGCCACCAGCAGAGTCGGCGGTGCCTACGAGCAGTACTTC
CATSRVGGAYEQYF
>TRBV19|.|TRBJ2-2|once|16
TGTGCCAGTAGTATATTCCTGACACAGAACACCGGGGAGCTGTTTTTT
CASSIFLTQNTGELFF
>TRBV28|TRBD2|TRBJ2-3|once|17
TGTGCCAGCAGTTCTAGCGGGAGGTATTTCGCCACAGATACGCAGTATTTT
CASSSSGRYFATDTQYF
>TRBV3-1/TRBV3-2|.|TRBJ2-7|.|13
TGTGCCAGCAGGGCGGGGGCCGCCTACGAGCAGTACTTC
CASRAGAAYEQYF
>TRBV19|.|TRBJ2-1|few|15
TGTGCCAGTAGTCGCGGAGGGAGTGATGGCAATGAGCAGTTCTTC
CASSRGGSDGNEQFF
>TRBV13|TRBD2|TRBJ2-1|.|15
TGTGCCAGCAGCCCCGGACTAGCGGGAGTTGATGAGCAGTTCTTC
CASSPGLAGVDEQFF
>TRBV27|TRBD1|TRBJ1-6|.|16
TGTGCCAGCAGTCTAATGCCGGGACAGAATAATTCACCCCTCCACTTT
CASSLMPGQNNSPLHF
>TRBV10-1|TRBD2|TRBJ2-5|.|18
TGCGCCAGCAGTGAGTCTCTCGGACTAGCGGGAATCAGAGAGACCCAGTACTTC
CASSESLGLAGIRETQYF
>TRBV9|.|TRBJ1-3|.|15
TGTGCCAGCAGCGTCGTGGGACTCTCTGGAAACACCATATATTTT
CASSVVGLSGNTIYF